Below, 7 T cell receptor beta chains from the same sample are listed, as sequenced in a study of radiotherapy plus CTLA-4 blockade in lung cancer. Sequenced by immunoSEQ multiplex PCR; TCRdb stores in-frame clones only, minus some. The sample has 83,000 or so clones; around 83% are singletons. The sample in question was peripheral blood, obtained from a patient treated with radiotherapy plus ipilimumab. The receptor source for this set is a human donor with non-small cell lung cancer who had stable disease on radiotherapy plus ipilimumab.

The genes are TRBV7-3 and TRBJ2-6; TRBD2 might be the D (5 bases). This CDR3 comprises 18 residues. CDR1 is SGHTA and CDR2 is FQGTGA in the germline V gene. Trimming removed 1 base at V and 0 bases at J, with 13 bases between. CDR3 loop: CASSLRSPRGSGANVLTF. CDR3 coding DNA: TGTGCCAGCAGCTTAAGATCCCCACGGGGCTCTGGGGCCAACGTCCTGACTTTC.

The V and J genes are TRBV7-2 and TRBJ2-7; 12 bases fit TRBD1. This CDR3 is built from 15 residues. Germline CDR1 SGHTA, CDR2 FQGNSA. The V gene end was trimmed by 5 bases and the J gene end by 6 bases; junction bases not matched to a gene: 8. CDR3 sequence reads: CASSPKGQGAREQYF. CDR3 nucleotide sequence: TGTGCCAGCAGCCCCAAGGGACAGGGGGCTCGCGAGCAGTACTTC. Complete variable domain (other parts from reference TRBV7-2 and TRBJ2-7): GAGVSQSPSNKVTEKGKDVELRCDPISGHTALYWYRQSLGQGLEFLIYFQGNSAPDKSGLPSDRFSAERTGGSVSTLTIQRTQQEDSAVYLCASSPKGQGAREQYFGPGTRLTVT.

The chain has TRBV6-9 and TRBJ1-2; D may be TRBD1 (5 bases). Germline CDR1 and CDR2: MNHGY and SVAAGI. Trimming shortened V by 4 bases and J by 7 bases, and 16 bases separated the two germline ends. The CDR3 totals 14 residues. This CDR3 is CASSSHGTTGGYTF. The CDR3 nucleotides read TGTGCCAGCAGTTCTCACGGGACGACGGGTGGCTACACCTTC.

The rearrangement joins TRBV30 to TRBJ1-1; D remains ambiguous. The germline gives CDR1 GTSNPN, CDR2 SVGIG (reference sequence). The CDR3 is 14 residues long. V was pared by 3 bases and J by 5 bases, with 16 bases between. In DNA, the CDR3 is TGTGCCTGGAGGTCGGAACGGGTCGGGACTGAAGCTTTCTTT. It yields the protein CAWRSERVGTEAFF.

V and J are TRBV19 and TRBJ2-6, with D perhaps TRBD2 (5 bases). There are 17 residues in the CDR3. V shed 6 bases and J shed 0 bases, with 15 bases lying between them. The germline CDR1 and CDR2 sequences are LNHDA and SQIVND (reference sequence). CDR3 nucleotide sequence: TGTGCCAGTAGCGAACCGGGATCTGACTCTGGGGCCAACGTCCTGACTTTC. Translated, it gives CASSEPGSDSGANVLTF.

This clone was counted a few times. The chain is built from TRBV19 and TRBJ1-1; TRBD1 might be the D (6 bases). Germline V gene data show CDR1 as LNHDA and CDR2 as SQIVND (reference sequence). This CDR3 region has 14 residues. V was trimmed by 7 bases and J by 6 bases, leaving 18 bases between them. CDR3 in DNA: TGTGCCAGTATCCCTCAGAGGGGGGCCCCTGAAGCTTTCTTT. Translation gives CASIPQRGAPEAFF.

The CDR3 reads CASSESSGTNYGYTF. For the CDR3, the DNA is TGCGCCAGCAGTGAGTCGTCAGGGACTAACTATGGCTACACCTTC. The chain couples TRBV10-2 to TRBJ1-2, with TRBD1 as a possible D gene (5 bases). The length of the CDR3 is 15 residues. CDR1 WSHSY and CDR2 SAAADI come from the germline V gene. Trimming stripped 0 bases from V and 0 bases from J, with 8 bases between.